This T cell receptor (beta chain) was obtained from a study of post-analysis software for immune sequencing data. Study context: Recorded disease courses covered relapsing-remitting, secondary progressive and progressive-relapsing multiple sclerosis. Some patients had no subtype annotation. Study conclusions and caveats: Multiple sclerosis patients had significantly lower normalized Chao1 diversity than controls. Co-batched samples clustered tightly together by F measure.

This clonotype was observed many times. Its antigen remains unknown. Incorporated into the TCR beta cDNA libraries were unique molecular identifiers, which served to reduce PCR and sequencing biases. cDNA molecules numbering some 500,000 came from roughly 1.1 to 9.2 million T cells. MiXCR, run by TCRdb on the PCR reads, gives a single entry per CDR3 protein. Here the sample spans roughly 180,000 distinct CDR3 sequences, roughly 31% being singletons. This receptor was identified in a girl aged 10 to 17 with multiple sclerosis. The specimen was blood.

CDR3 sequence reads: CSARDSQLGLYEQYF. The CDR3 coding sequence is TGCAGTGCTAGAGATTCACAGTTGGGTCTATACGAGCAGTACTTC. The J gene is TRBJ2-7, the V gene TRBV20-1; D gene ambiguous. This CDR3 region has 15 residues. Germline V gene lookup returns CDR1 DFQATT and CDR2 SNEGSKA (reference sequence). Deletions cut 0 bases from V and 4 bases from J, with 16 bases between.